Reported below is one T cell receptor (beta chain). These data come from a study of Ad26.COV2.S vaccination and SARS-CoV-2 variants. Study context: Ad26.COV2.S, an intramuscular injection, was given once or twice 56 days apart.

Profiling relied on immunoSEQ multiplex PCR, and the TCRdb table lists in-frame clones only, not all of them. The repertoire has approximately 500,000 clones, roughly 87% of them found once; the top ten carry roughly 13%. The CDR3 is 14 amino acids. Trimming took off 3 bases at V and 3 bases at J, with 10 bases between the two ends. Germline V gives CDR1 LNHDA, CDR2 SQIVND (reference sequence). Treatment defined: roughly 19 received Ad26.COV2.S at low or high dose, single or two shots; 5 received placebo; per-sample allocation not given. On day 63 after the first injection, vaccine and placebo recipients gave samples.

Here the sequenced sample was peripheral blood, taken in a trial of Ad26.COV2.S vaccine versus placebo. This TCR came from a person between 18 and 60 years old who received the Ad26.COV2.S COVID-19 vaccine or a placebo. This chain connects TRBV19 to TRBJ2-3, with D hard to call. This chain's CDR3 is CASSMSTPTDTQYF. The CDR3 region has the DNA TGTGCCAGTAGTATGTCCACACCGACAGATACGCAGTATTTT.